This TCR beta chain was sequenced during a study of OX40 agonist ivuxolimab in advanced cancers. As regards this clone: Other DNA sequences of this sample code for an identical CDR3.

The method was immunoSEQ multiplex PCR; TCRdb's version includes in-frame clones alone and lacks a portion of them. The data contain fewer than 65,000 clones, around 90% of them seen just once; the ten biggest clones take up approximately 0.32%. V lost 1 base and J lost 2; bases outside the gene matches: 2. Germline-derived CDR1 and CDR2 are SGHTA and FQGNSA. The CDR3 contains 15 residues. Sequenced here: CD4+ or CD8+ T cells sorted from blood, sampled in a trial of the OX40 agonist ivuxolimab. The chain recombines TRBV7-2 with TRBJ2-7; 10 positions agree with TRBD2. The TCR sequence derives from an adult with an advanced solid tumor such as melanoma, head and neck, liver or kidney cancer. CDR3 protein: CASSLELAGAYEQYF. DNA of the CDR3: TGTGCCAGCAGCTTAGAGCTAGCGGGGGCCTACGAGCAGTACTTC.